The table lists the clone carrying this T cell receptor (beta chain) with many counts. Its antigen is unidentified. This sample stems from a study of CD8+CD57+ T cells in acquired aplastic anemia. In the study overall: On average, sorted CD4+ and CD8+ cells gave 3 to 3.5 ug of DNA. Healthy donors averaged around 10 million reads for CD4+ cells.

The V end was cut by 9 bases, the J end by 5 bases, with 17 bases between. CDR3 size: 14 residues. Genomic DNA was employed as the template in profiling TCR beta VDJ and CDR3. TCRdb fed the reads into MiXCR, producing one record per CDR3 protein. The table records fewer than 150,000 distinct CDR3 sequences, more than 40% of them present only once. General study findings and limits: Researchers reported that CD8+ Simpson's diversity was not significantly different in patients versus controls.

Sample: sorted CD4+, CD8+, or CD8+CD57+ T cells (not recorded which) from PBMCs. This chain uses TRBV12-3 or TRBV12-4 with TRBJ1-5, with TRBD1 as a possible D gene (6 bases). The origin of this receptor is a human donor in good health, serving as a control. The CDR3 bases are TGTGCCAGGAGCATGGAACAGGGCTATCAGCCCCAGCATTTT. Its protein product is CARSMEQGYQPQHF.